One sample yielded the 22 T cell receptor beta chains listed below, sequenced in a study of blood T cell repertoires in COVID-19. Repertoires were generated with immunoSEQ multiplex PCR, while TCRdb's copy carries only in-frame clones and drops some. The sample lists roughly 74,000 clones; around nine tenths were seen once. Material for sequencing was PBMCs or T cells enriched from blood (not recorded which). The receptors were sampled from a woman in her fifties or sixties with acute COVID-19.

The V call is TRBV19, the J call TRBJ2-3; 7 positions match TRBD1. The V gene end was trimmed by 4 bases and the J gene end by 5 bases; junction bases not matched to a gene: 3. The germline V gene has CDR1 LNHDA and CDR2 SQIVND (reference sequence). The CDR3 runs 13 residues. The CDR3 sequence: CASSRGGLDTQYF. The CDR3 nucleotides read TGTGCCAGTAGTAGAGGGGGCCTAGATACGCAGTATTTT.

CDR3 protein: CASSPLNRANTGELFF. Written as DNA, the CDR3 is TGCGCCAGCAGCCCCTTAAACAGGGCGAACACCGGGGAGCTGTTTTTT. The chain couples TRBV4-1 to TRBJ2-2; D may be TRBD1 (6 bases). Deletions cut 4 bases from V and 0 bases from J, with 12 bases between. Germline V lookup: CDR1 MGHRA, CDR2 YSYEKL. The CDR3 has 16 amino acids.

The chain joins TRBV4-2 to TRBJ2-1; D gene uncertain. The germline V gene has CDR1 LGHNA and CDR2 YNFKEQ. V dropped 1 base and J dropped 6 bases, with 7 bases sitting between them. The CDR3 is 13 residues long. The CDR3 loop reads CASSQGSGNEQFF. The DNA of the CDR3 is TGTGCCAGCAGCCAAGGATCCGGCAATGAGCAGTTCTTC.

The rearrangement links TRBV7-2 to TRBJ2-5, with D possibly TRBD1 on 6 matching bases. Per the germline V gene, CDR1 is SGHTA and CDR2 is FQGNSA. Trimming stripped 2 bases from V and 3 bases from J, with 13 bases between. The CDR3 is made up of 15 amino acids. The chain's CDR3 is CASSLYGDTKETQYF. CDR3 coding DNA: TGTGCCAGCAGCTTATATGGGGACACCAAAGAGACCCAGTACTTC.

J is TRBJ2-5 and V is TRBV4-3; D is possibly TRBD1 (6 bases). Germline-derived CDR1 and CDR2 are LGHNA and YSLEER. V lost 0 bases and J 6 bases, leaving 11 bases between the germline ends. The CDR3 covers 14 residues. CDR3 sequence reads: CASSQDRQGKTQYF. CDR3 bases: TGCGCCAGCAGCCAAGATCGTCAGGGGAAGACCCAGTACTTC.

The table lists this clone with a count of one. The rearrangement links TRBV7-6 to TRBJ1-2; 7 nucleotides line up with TRBD1. V was pared by 5 bases and J by 3 bases, with 9 bases of the junction left unmatched. The CDR3 extends over 15 amino acids. Germline CDR1 reads SGHVS; CDR2 reads FNYEAQ. CDR3 DNA sequence: TGTGCCAGCAGCCCAACAGGGGCCGGATACTATGGCTACACCTTC. This sequence encodes CASSPTGAGYYGYTF.

The chain is built from TRBV21-1 and TRBJ1-2; the listed D gene, TRBD1, was not tested against the DNA. TRBV21-1 is a pseudogene locus. The CDR3 runs to 16 residues. CDR3 DNA sequence: TGTGCCAGCAGCATGCAGGGGGCTCCTTGGGGCTATGGCTACACCTTC. Encoded protein: CASSMQGAPWGYGYTF.

This sequence joins TRBV4-2 and TRBJ2-7; D possibly corresponds to TRBD2 (5 bases). Germline V gives CDR1 LGHNA, CDR2 YNFKEQ. Trimming removed 1 base at V and 8 bases at J, with 21 bases between. The CDR3 spans 16 residues. In nucleotides, the CDR3 is TGTGCCAGCAGCCAAGGCGGAGAAGGGCCAGGAGGACAGCAGTACTTC. Translating gives CASSQGGEGPGGQQYF.

The CDR3 nucleotides are TGTGCCAGCAGACCAACAGGGGCGGACTACACCTTC. Translating gives CASRPTGADYTF. The V gene is TRBV6-5, the J gene TRBJ1-2; 7 bases fit TRBD1. The germline gives CDR1 MNHEY, CDR2 SVGAGI. With V trimmed by 6 bases and J by 10 bases, 8 bases remained unmatched. The CDR3 runs 12 residues.

The V and J genes are TRBV19 and TRBJ2-5; 7 bases match TRBD1. Trimming took 3 bases from V and 4 from J; bases not matched to a gene: 11. The CDR3 is made up of 16 amino acids. Germline V gives CDR1 LNHDA, CDR2 SQIVND (reference sequence). This CDR3 reads CASSMTRQGFGETQYF. CDR3 nucleotide sequence: TGTGCCAGTAGTATGACGAGACAGGGCTTCGGAGAGACCCAGTACTTC.

This sequence joins TRBV5-1 and TRBJ2-5; TRBD1 aligns across 11 bases. This CDR3 has 15 residues. Trimming removed 4 bases from V and 5 bases from J; junction bases left unmatched: 7. Germline CDR1 and CDR2: SGHRS and YFSETQ. Here the CDR3 DNA reads TGCGCCAGCAGCATAGGACAGGGGGCCTGGGAGACCCAGTACTTC. This gives the protein CASSIGQGAWETQYF.

J is TRBJ2-7 and V is TRBV5-8; 11 nucleotides line up with TRBD1. Germline-derived CDR1 and CDR2 are SGHTS and YDEGEE. J gave up 6 bases and V 4 bases, and 6 bases lay outside the gene matches. CDR3 size: 14 residues. CDR3 residues: CASSRGQGAGEQYF. CDR3 sequence (DNA): TGTGCCAGCAGCCGAGGACAGGGGGCGGGCGAGCAGTACTTC.

V usage is TRBV2 and J usage is TRBJ2-7; 10 bases are a match to TRBD1. The V gene end was trimmed by 11 bases and the J gene end by 4 bases; junction bases not matched to a gene: 5. Germline CDR1 reads SNHLY; CDR2 reads FYNNEI. The CDR3 contains 12 residues. CDR3 region: CADRDRGYEQYF. The CDR3 nucleotides are TGTGCCGACCGGGACAGGGGTTACGAGCAGTACTTC.

V and J are TRBV28 and TRBJ1-6, with a tentative D call TRBD1 (6 bases). V gave up 2 bases and J gave up 6 bases, with 8 bases separating them. Per the germline V gene, CDR1 is MDHEN and CDR2 is SYDVKM. The CDR3 contains 14 residues. The CDR3 protein is CASSLQGTNSPLHF. CDR3 sequence (DNA): TGTGCCAGCAGTTTACAGGGGACTAATTCACCCCTCCACTTT.

This chain uses TRBV5-5 with TRBJ2-7; 12 nucleotides align to TRBD2. V shed 0 bases and J 4 bases; nucleotides not matched to a gene: 5. The length of the CDR3 is 16 residues. The germline gives CDR1 SGHKS, CDR2 YYEKEE (reference sequence). This CDR3 reads CASSLVWTSGTYEQYF. CDR3 DNA sequence: TGTGCCAGCAGCTTGGTATGGACTAGCGGGACTTACGAGCAGTACTTC.

This chain uses TRBV7-9 with TRBJ1-1; no reliable D call. The V end lost 8 bases, the J end lost 1 base, and 11 bases lay between the germline ends. This CDR3 region has 13 residues. Germline V gives CDR1 SEHNR, CDR2 FQNEAQ (reference sequence). CDR3 amino acids: CASGPRGNTEAFF. The CDR3 region has the DNA TGTGCCAGCGGCCCTCGGGGGAACACTGAAGCTTTCTTT.

The rearrangement uses TRBV28 and TRBJ2-7, with 8 bases aligning to TRBD2. The germline V gene has CDR1 MDHEN and CDR2 SYDVKM. CDR3 length: 15 residues. V shed 5 bases, J shed 3 bases, and the junction held 9 bases outside the gene matches. As DNA, the CDR3 is TGTGCCAGCAGTCTCCCGGGGGGGTCGGGCTACGAGCAGTACTTC. It yields the protein CASSLPGGSGYEQYF.

The chain carries TRBV19 and TRBJ1-1; 8 bases map to TRBD1. Germline trimming cut 5 bases from V and 3 bases from J; bases unmatched to any gene: 2. Germline CDR1 reads LNHDA; CDR2 reads SQIVND (reference sequence). This CDR3 is built from 13 residues. CDR3 bases: TGTGCCAGTAGTGGGACAGGACACACTGAAGCTTTCTTT. Translated: CASSGTGHTEAFF.

This chain joins TRBV19 and TRBJ1-2; D gene ambiguous. CDR1 LNHDA and CDR2 SQIVND come from the germline V gene (reference sequence). The CDR3 sequence is 14 residues long. Trimming took 0 bases from V and 2 from J, leaving 7 bases between them. CDR3 sequence: CASSIDNSNYGYTF. The CDR3 coding sequence is TGTGCCAGTAGTATAGATAACAGCAACTATGGCTACACCTTC.

The V gene is TRBV24-1, the J gene TRBJ2-3; no clear D. The CDR3 runs 13 residues. Germline loops: CDR1 KGHDR, CDR2 SFDVKD. Between the trimmed V and J ends, which lost 4 bases and 2 bases, there was a span of 6 bases. The CDR3 region has the DNA TGTGCCACCAGTGAGGCGGTCACAGATACGCAGTATTTT. It encodes CATSEAVTDTQYF.

The chain carries TRBV7-8 and TRBJ1-5, with a possible D match to TRBD1 (5 bases). CDR3 length: 14 amino acids. Deletions cut 2 bases from V and 7 bases from J, with 12 bases between. CDR1 is SGHVS and CDR2 is FQNEAQ in the germline V gene. CDR3 nucleotides: TGTGCCAGCAGCTTAAGCAGCTACAGGCAGCCCCAGCATTTT. This codes for CASSLSSYRQPQHF. The entire variable domain, with the rest obtained from reference TRBV7-8 and TRBJ1-5, is as follows: GAGVSQSPRYKVAKRGQDVALRCDPISGHVSLFWYQQALGQGPEFLTYFQNEAQLDKSGLPSDRFFAERPEGSVSTLKIQRTQQEDSAVYLCASSLSSYRQPQHFGDGTRLSIL.

V and J are TRBV7-9 and TRBJ1-6; 7 positions agree with TRBD1. From germline, CDR1 is SEHNR and CDR2 FQNEAQ (reference sequence). With 5 bases clipped from V and 0 bases from J, the junction kept 7 bases outside the gene matches. The CDR3 loop spans 17 amino acids. The CDR3 sequence is CASSPRQGSSYNSPLHF. The CDR3 region has the DNA TGTGCCAGCAGCCCCAGACAGGGAAGCTCCTATAATTCACCCCTCCACTTT.